This TCR beta chain comes out of a study of T-cell memory formation after mild COVID-19. Study-wide background: For the most part, TCR clusters were specific to one donor. Study results and caveats: Clones shrinking between day 15 and 85 showed a balanced CD4/CD8 split, and those that grew later tilted toward CD4+. In pre-infection memory, a portion of responding clones appeared, which suggested that cross-reactive memory joined.

TCR alpha and TCR beta cDNA libraries carrying sample barcodes and UMIs were produced by 5'RACE using constant-segment primers. TCRdb reanalysed the 5' RACE reads using MiXCR and keeps one entry per CDR3 protein. The sample contains under 200,000 distinct CDR3 sequences, roughly 28% of which appear only once. This CDR3 has 16 amino acids. V gave up 1 base and J gave up 4 bases, with 14 bases separating them. This clonotype was picked up a small number of times. As yet, its antigen is unknown. The gene calls are TRBV12-3 or TRBV12-4 and TRBJ1-3; the D gene is possibly TRBD1 (6 bases). This sequence originates from an adult woman who had mild COVID-19 (a few samples of this study predate the infection). Cell type and time point are not known. The sequenced sample consisted of PBMCs or a T cell subset sorted from them (not recorded which). CDR3 bases: TGTGCCAGCAGTTTAGACCCAACAGGGACAGGAAACACCATATATTTT. Translating it yields CASSLDPTGTGNTIYF.